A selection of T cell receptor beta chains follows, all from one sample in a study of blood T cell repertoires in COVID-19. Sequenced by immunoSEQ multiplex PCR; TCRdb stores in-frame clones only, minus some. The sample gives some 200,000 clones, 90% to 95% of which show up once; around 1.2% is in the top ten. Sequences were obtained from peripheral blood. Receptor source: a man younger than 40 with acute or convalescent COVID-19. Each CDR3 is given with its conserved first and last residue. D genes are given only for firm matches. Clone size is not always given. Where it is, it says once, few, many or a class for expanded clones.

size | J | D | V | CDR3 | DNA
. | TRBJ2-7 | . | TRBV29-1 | CSVDTRGGEQYF | TGCAGCGTGGATACAAGGGGTGGCGAGCAGTACTTC
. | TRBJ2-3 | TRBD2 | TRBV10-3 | CATGGGTDTQYF | TGTGCCACCGGCGGGGGAACAGATACGCAGTATTTT
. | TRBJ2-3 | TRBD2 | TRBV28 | CASVPGGRLDTQYF | TGTGCCAGCGTTCCGGGAGGGCGGTTAGATACGCAGTATTTT
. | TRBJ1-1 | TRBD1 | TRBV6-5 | CASSWTGNTEAFF | TGTGCCAGCAGTTGGACAGGGAACACTGAAGCTTTCTTT
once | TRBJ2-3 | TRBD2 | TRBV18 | CASSPSSGAPDTQYF | TGTGCCAGCTCACCATCTAGCGGGGCCCCAGATACGCAGTATTTT
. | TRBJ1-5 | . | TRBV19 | CASRSVGNQPQHF | TGTGCCAGTCGCAGCGTTGGCAATCAGCCCCAGCATTTT
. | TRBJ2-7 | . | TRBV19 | CASSAGLVEEQYF | TGTGCCAGTAGTGCCGGTCTAGTGGAGGAGCAGTACTTC
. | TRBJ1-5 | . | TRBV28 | CASSYRVSNQPQHF | TGTGCCAGCAGTTACAGGGTTAGCAATCAGCCCCAGCATTTT
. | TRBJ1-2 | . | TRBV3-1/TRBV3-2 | CASSAWTNGYTF | TGTGCCAGCAGCGCCTGGACAAATGGCTACACCTTC
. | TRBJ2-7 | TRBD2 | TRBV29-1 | CSVETSGTSYEQYF | TGCAGCGTTGAAACTAGCGGGACCTCCTACGAGCAGTACTTC
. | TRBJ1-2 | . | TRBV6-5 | CASRRGGVGYTF | TGTGCCAGCAGAAGGGGGGGCGTAGGCTACACCTTC
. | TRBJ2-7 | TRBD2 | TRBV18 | CASSPPGGNSYEQYF | TGTGCCAGCTCACCACCGGGAGGGAACTCCTACGAGCAGTACTTC
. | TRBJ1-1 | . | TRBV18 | CASSPTTGFDTEAFF | TGTGCCAGCTCACCCACCACAGGTTTCGACACTGAAGCTTTCTTT
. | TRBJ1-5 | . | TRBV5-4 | CASSFGDQPQHF | TGTGCCAGCAGCTTCGGGGATCAGCCCCAGCATTTT
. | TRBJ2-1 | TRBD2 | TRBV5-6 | CASSWGLAGVGNEQFF | TGTGCCAGCAGCTGGGGGCTAGCGGGAGTCGGTAATGAGCAGTTCTTC